This T cell receptor beta chain was sequenced in a study of glioma-infiltrating T cells after dendritic cell vaccination listed by TCRdb under 2016. In the study overall: The cohort included around 15 glioblastoma patients drawn from Phase I and II dendritic cell vaccination trials, of whom 9 were newly diagnosed and 6 had recurrent disease. Survival after dendritic cell vaccination was correlated with TCR sequencing metrics, such as TIL content and the overlap between tumor and blood repertoires. The vaccine consisted of monocyte-derived dendritic cells cultured seven to eight days with IL-4 and GM-CSF, then pulsed overnight with autologous tumor lysate. In glioblastoma patients vaccinated with dendritic cells, deep sequencing of TCR beta CDR3 regions served to measure tumor-infiltrating lymphocyte content and to compare repertoires between tumor and blood. Patients received three intradermal dendritic cell vaccine injections at biweekly intervals in the arm below the axilla. Between the early 2000s and the early 2010s, the patients were given dendritic cell vaccination pulsed with autologous tumor lysate. What the study reported, not specific to this receptor: The three-group TCR overlap response model was characterized as speculative, and prospective validation of the model was stated to be required. The cohort was small and heterogeneous, with few patients having full blood and tumor sets and even fewer initial-recurrent tumor pairs. Higher estimated pretreatment TIL content predicted longer time to progression and overall survival after dendritic cell vaccination. TCR clonality showed no direct relationship with survival, which suggests that a diverse polyclonal response may matter.

The immunoSEQ assay amplified TCRB CDR3 regions from approximately 2 micrograms of genomic DNA, or from all available DNA when less than that amount was available. The multiplex PCR relied on 60 forward primers for TCR V beta segments and 13 reverse primers for J beta segments. To estimate the number of reads per starting template, synthetic control templates were added to each sample at limiting dilution. The Illumina HiSeq System generated sequencing reads of 87 bp. Per the source publication's procedure: To remove PCR and sequencing errors, closely related sequences were merged with a nearest neighbor algorithm. TCR overlap was defined as the percentage of unique tumor TCR beta sequences that were also present in the same patient's peripheral blood. TCRdb retrieved this table from immuneACCESS and kept in-frame rearrangements only. Not all clones are present; in checked studies, unresolved V genes account for under half, and no reason is known for the remainder. That table is the source of V, J and clone size, and D and trimming were worked out from the DNA. This sample lists about 64,000 clones; about 81% were detected once. The top ten hold around 9.6% of the sample.

To be selected, patients needed enough residual fresh-frozen tumor tissue and more than two years of available survival data. Molecular status otherwise varied across the glioblastoma patients, but none of them carried an isocitrate dehydrogenase mutation. PBMC were collected before vaccination, two weeks after the third vaccination, and at tumor progression if progression occurred. The Qiagen DNeasy Blood extraction Kit was used for extraction of genomic DNA. In the case of this clone: The target of this receptor is not known. No per-base quality is available; no much larger clone lies one base away.

The junction carries 19 bases between V and J, which are trimmed by 7 bases and 10 bases respectively. The CDR3 spans 13 residues, from the cysteine through the phenylalanine. The entry retains the CDR3 DNA only, 39 bases that are in frame from base 1. From the germline V gene (reference sequence), CDR1 is MNHNY and CDR2 is SVGAGI. The chain is assembled from TRBV6-6 and TRBJ1-1; the D gene remains uncertain. The specimen comprised blood, sampled before dendritic cell vaccination. The sequence was collected from a human donor with glioblastoma. The CDR3 protein: CASKEVGQVGAFF. The sequenced DNA: TGTGCCAGCAAGGAGGTCGGGCAAGTAGGAGCTTTCTTT.